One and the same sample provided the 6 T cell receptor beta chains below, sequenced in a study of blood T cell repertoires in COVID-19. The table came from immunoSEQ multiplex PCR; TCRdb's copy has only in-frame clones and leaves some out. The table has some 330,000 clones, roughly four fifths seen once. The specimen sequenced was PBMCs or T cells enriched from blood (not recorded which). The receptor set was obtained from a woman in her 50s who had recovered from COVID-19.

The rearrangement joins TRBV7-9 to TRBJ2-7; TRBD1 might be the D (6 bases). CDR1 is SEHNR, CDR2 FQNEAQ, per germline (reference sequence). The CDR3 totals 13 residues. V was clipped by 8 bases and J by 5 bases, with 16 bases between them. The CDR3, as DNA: TGTGCCAGCGGCGCCTATGGGGGCCACGAGCAGTACTTC. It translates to CASGAYGGHEQYF. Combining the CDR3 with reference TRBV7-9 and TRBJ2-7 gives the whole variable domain DTGVSQNPRHKITKRGQNVTFRCDPISEHNRLYWYRQTLGQGPEFLTYFQNEAQLEKSRLLSDRFSAERPKGSFSTLEIQRTEQGDSAMYLCASGAYGGHEQYFGPGTRLTVT.

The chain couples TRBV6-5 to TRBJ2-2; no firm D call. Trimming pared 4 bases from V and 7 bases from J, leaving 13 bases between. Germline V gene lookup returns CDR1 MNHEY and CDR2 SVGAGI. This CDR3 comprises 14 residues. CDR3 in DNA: TGTGCCAGCAGTTTATCATCTAGAAGCGGGGAGCTGTTTTTT. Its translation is CASSLSSRSGELFF.

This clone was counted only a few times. CDR3 amino acids: CASSPLRGSSSYNEQFF. CDR3 DNA: TGCGCCAGCAGCCCTCTCCGAGGTTCCAGCTCCTACAATGAGCAGTTCTTC. This chain joins TRBV4-3 and TRBJ2-1; D gene uncertain. This CDR3 has 17 residues. Per the germline V gene, CDR1 is LGHNA and CDR2 is YSLEER. The V end lost 4 bases, the J end lost 0 bases, and 16 bases lay between the germline ends.

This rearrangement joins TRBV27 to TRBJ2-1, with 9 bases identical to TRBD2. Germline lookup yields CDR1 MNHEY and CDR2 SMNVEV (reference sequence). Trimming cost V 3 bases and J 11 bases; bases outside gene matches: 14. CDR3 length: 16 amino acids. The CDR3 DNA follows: TGTGCCAGCAGTTTTAGTGGCGGGGGGGCCGGACCGAAGCAGTTCTTC. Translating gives CASSFSGGGAGPKQFF.

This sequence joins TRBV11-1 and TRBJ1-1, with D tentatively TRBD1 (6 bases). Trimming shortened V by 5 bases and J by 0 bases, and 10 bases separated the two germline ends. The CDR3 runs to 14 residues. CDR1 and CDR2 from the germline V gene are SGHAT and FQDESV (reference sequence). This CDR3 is CASSLQGLNTEAFF. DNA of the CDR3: TGTGCCAGCAGCCTACAGGGTTTGAACACTGAAGCTTTCTTT.

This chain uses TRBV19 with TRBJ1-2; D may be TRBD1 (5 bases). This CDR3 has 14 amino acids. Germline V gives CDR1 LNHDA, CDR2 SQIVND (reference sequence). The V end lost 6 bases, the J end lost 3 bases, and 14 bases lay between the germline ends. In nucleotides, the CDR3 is TGTGCCAGTAGGCCTTCGACAGACTACTATGGCTACACCTTC. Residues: CASRPSTDYYGYTF.